The rows below give T cell receptor beta chains drawn from one sample of a study of blood T cell repertoires in COVID-19. Some clones are missing from TCRdb's copy, which holds only in-frame ones; the method was immunoSEQ multiplex PCR. The sample consists of 300,000 to 500,000 clones, roughly 88% of them appearing once. The sequencing sample was made of PBMCs or T cells enriched from blood (not recorded which). The receptors come from a woman in her twenties or thirties with acute COVID-19. Each CDR3 is given with its conserved first and last residue. A D gene is named only where the DNA matches it firmly. The size entry is marked missing in some rows and otherwise reads once, few, many or a size class.

v_gene,d_gene,j_gene,abundance,CDR3aa,CDR3nt
TRBV6-5,TRBD2,TRBJ2-7,few,CASRTQAGGNYEQYF,TGTGCCAGCAGGACCCAAGCGGGGGGAAACTACGAGCAGTACTTC
TRBV14,TRBD2,TRBJ2-7,few,CASSKGLAYEQYF,TGTGCCAGCAGCAAAGGACTAGCCTACGAGCAGTACTTC
TRBV2,-,TRBJ1-2,-,CASSEKGDYGYTF,TGTGCCAGCAGTGAAAAGGGGGACTATGGCTACACCTTC
TRBV5-1,TRBD2,TRBJ2-1,-,CASSLQYGGAYNEQFF,TGCGCCAGCAGCTTACAATACGGGGGGGCGTACAATGAGCAGTTCTTC
TRBV7-2,-,TRBJ1-2,-,CASSLERTANYGYTF,TGTGCCAGCAGCTTAGAAAGGACAGCTAACTATGGCTACACCTTC
TRBV7-9,-,TRBJ1-5,-,CASSFGDYSNQPQHF,TGTGCCAGCAGCTTCGGTGACTATAGCAATCAGCCCCAGCATTTT
TRBV18,-,TRBJ1-2,-,CASSPPGGSYGYTF,TGTGCCAGCTCACCACCCGGGGGAAGCTATGGCTACACCTTC
TRBV11-1,-,TRBJ1-6,-,CASSLRRDSPLHF,TGTGCCAGCAGCTTACGGCGGGACTCACCCCTCCACTTT
TRBV5-1,TRBD1,TRBJ1-2,-,CASSYLGQRYGYTF,TGCGCCAGCAGCTACCTGGGACAGAGGTATGGCTACACCTTC
TRBV3-1/TRBV3-2,TRBD2,TRBJ2-3,-,CASSQVLSGGGRTDTQYF,TGTGCCAGCAGCCAAGTTCTATCTGGCGGGGGGCGCACAGATACGCAGTATTTT
TRBV7-2,TRBD1,TRBJ2-7,-,CASSPRQGASYEQYF,TGTGCCAGCAGCCCCAGACAGGGGGCGAGCTACGAGCAGTACTTC
TRBV2,TRBD1,TRBJ2-5,-,CASSALRGSQETQYF,TGTGCCAGCAGTGCCCTCAGGGGGTCACAAGAGACCCAGTACTTC
TRBV7-3,TRBD2,TRBJ2-3,once,CASSLTGSGGAITDTQYF,TGTGCCAGCAGCTTAACAGGCAGCGGGGGGGCCATCACAGATACGCAGTATTTT
TRBV6-5,TRBD1,TRBJ1-2,-,CASRSYGTGAAGYTF,TGTGCCAGCAGGTCGTATGGGACAGGGGCAGCTGGCTACACCTTC
TRBV7-9,TRBD2,TRBJ2-1,once,CASSLRGTSGEEGQFF,TGTGCCAGCAGCTTGAGAGGGACTAGCGGGGAAGAGGGGCAGTTCTTC
TRBV5-1,-,TRBJ2-1,few,CASSPAQTGFEQFF,TGCGCCAGCAGCCCAGCGCAAACAGGGTTTGAGCAGTTCTTC
TRBV7-2,TRBD2,TRBJ2-7,-,CASSLVFPGLASYEQYF,TGTGCCAGCAGCTTAGTGTTTCCGGGACTAGCCTCCTACGAGCAGTACTTC
TRBV30,-,TRBJ1-6,-,CACTGKLGSPLHF,TGTGCCTGTACAGGGAAATTGGGATCACCCCTCCACTTT
TRBV30,-,TRBJ1-1,-,CAWSVGGNTEAFF,TGTGCCTGGAGTGTTGGAGGGAACACTGAAGCTTTCTTT
TRBV10-3,-,TRBJ1-6,-,CAISAGAVSSYNSPLHF,TGTGCCATCAGTGCAGGGGCAGTCAGCTCCTATAATTCACCCCTCCACTTT
TRBV5-5,-,TRBJ2-7,-,CASSLTPSYEQYF,TGTGCCAGCAGCTTGACTCCTTCCTACGAGCAGTACTTC
TRBV21-1,-,TRBJ2-7,-,CASSPKGGAGYEQYF,TGTGCCAGCAGCCCCAAAGGGGGGGCCGGTTACGAGCAGTACTTC
TRBV18,TRBD1,TRBJ2-2,-,CASSGIQGAGTGELFF,TGTGCCAGCTCAGGAATACAGGGGGCCGGCACCGGGGAGCTGTTTTTT
TRBV30,-,TRBJ1-5,-,CAWSGDNFQPQHF,TGTGCCTGGAGTGGGGACAATTTCCAGCCCCAGCATTTT
TRBV5-1,-,TRBJ1-1,-,CASSFASRDTEAFF,TGCGCCAGCAGCTTTGCGTCCAGGGACACTGAAGCTTTCTTT
TRBV5-6,-,TRBJ1-3,-,CASSLAGTSSGNTIYF,TGTGCCAGCAGCTTGGCAGGAACATCCTCTGGAAACACCATATATTTT
TRBV12-5,TRBD1,TRBJ1-2,-,CASGQGSLPGISYGYTF,TGTGCTAGTGGACAGGGGTCCCTACCGGGCATATCCTATGGCTACACCTTC
TRBV2,-,TRBJ1-1,-,CASREGEGRTEAFF,TGTGCCAGCAGAGAGGGGGAGGGAAGGACTGAAGCTTTCTTT
TRBV2,TRBD2,TRBJ2-3,-,CASSDRDGTSTHTQYF,TGTGCCAGCAGTGATCGTGACGGGACTAGCACCCATACGCAGTATTTT
TRBV14,-,TRBJ1-2,-,CASSQDARGTYGYTF,TGTGCCAGCAGCCAAGACGCCAGGGGTACCTATGGCTACACCTTC
TRBV19,-,TRBJ1-3,-,CASSPRDKLRNTIYF,TGTGCCAGTAGTCCCCGGGACAAGTTACGAAACACCATATATTTT
TRBV5-6,TRBD2,TRBJ2-1,-,CASSLALPSGGADEQFF,TGTGCCAGCAGCTTGGCGCTTCCTAGCGGGGGGGCAGATGAGCAGTTCTTC
TRBV5-8,-,TRBJ1-6,few,CASSRGSYNSPLHF,TGTGCCAGCTCGAGAGGCTCCTATAATTCACCCCTCCACTTT
TRBV7-2,TRBD1,TRBJ1-5,-,CASSSGQGAYQPQHF,TGTGCCAGCAGCTCTGGACAGGGGGCATATCAGCCCCAGCATTTT
TRBV30,TRBD1,TRBJ1-3,-,CAWSAGQGLGNTIYF,TGTGCCTGGAGTGCGGGACAGGGCCTAGGAAACACCATATATTTT
TRBV29-1,-,TRBJ1-2,-,CSVLSSSYGYTF,TGCAGCGTCCTCTCGAGTTCCTATGGCTACACCTTC
TRBV29-1,-,TRBJ1-2,-,CSVEGSGIYGYTF,TGCAGCGTTGAGGGGTCGGGGATCTATGGCTACACCTTC
TRBV18,-,TRBJ1-1,-,CASSPGQGNTEAFF,TGTGCCAGCTCACCGGGGCAGGGGAACACTGAAGCTTTCTTT
TRBV12-2,-,TRBJ2-4,-,CASRLGAGLNIQYF,TGTGCAAGTCGCTTAGGGGCAGGGTTGAACATTCAGTACTTC
TRBV12-3/TRBV12-4,-,TRBJ2-7,-,CASSLISSYEQYF,TGTGCCAGCAGTTTAATCAGTTCCTACGAGCAGTACTTC
TRBV7-9,-,TRBJ1-1,-,CASSSGTNTEAFF,TGTGCCAGCAGCTCCGGGACAAACACTGAAGCTTTCTTT
TRBV24-1,-,TRBJ2-1,-,CATSGGVGVSYNEQFF,TGTGCCACCAGTGGGGGGGTCGGGGTATCCTACAATGAGCAGTTCTTC
TRBV19,-,TRBJ1-3,-,CASSPQTTGSSGNTIYF,TGTGCCAGTAGCCCACAGACGACGGGGAGCTCTGGAAACACCATATATTTT
TRBV6-5,-,TRBJ2-2,-,CASSLQGNTGELFF,TGTGCCAGCAGTTTACAGGGGAACACCGGGGAGCTGTTTTTT
TRBV6-5,-,TRBJ1-5,-,CASRTLDSDQPQHF,TGTGCCAGCAGAACCCTGGACAGTGACCAGCCCCAGCATTTT
TRBV4-1,-,TRBJ1-5,-,CASSRSGNSNQPQHF,TGCGCCAGCAGCCGGAGTGGAAATAGCAATCAGCCCCAGCATTTT
TRBV18,-,TRBJ1-1,-,CASSPPPGKTMNTEAFF,TGTGCCAGCTCACCACCCCCCGGAAAAACTATGAACACTGAAGCTTTCTTT
TRBV11-3,-,TRBJ2-7,-,CASSPPGVLEQYF,TGTGCCAGCAGCCCCCCGGGGGTTTTAGAGCAGTACTTC
TRBV15,-,TRBJ1-5,-,CATSRPPGMGNQPQHF,TGTGCCACCAGCAGACCGCCGGGGATGGGCAATCAGCCCCAGCATTTT
TRBV19,-,TRBJ2-7,-,CASSMSQDNYEQYF,TGTGCCAGTAGTATGTCACAGGACAACTACGAGCAGTACTTC